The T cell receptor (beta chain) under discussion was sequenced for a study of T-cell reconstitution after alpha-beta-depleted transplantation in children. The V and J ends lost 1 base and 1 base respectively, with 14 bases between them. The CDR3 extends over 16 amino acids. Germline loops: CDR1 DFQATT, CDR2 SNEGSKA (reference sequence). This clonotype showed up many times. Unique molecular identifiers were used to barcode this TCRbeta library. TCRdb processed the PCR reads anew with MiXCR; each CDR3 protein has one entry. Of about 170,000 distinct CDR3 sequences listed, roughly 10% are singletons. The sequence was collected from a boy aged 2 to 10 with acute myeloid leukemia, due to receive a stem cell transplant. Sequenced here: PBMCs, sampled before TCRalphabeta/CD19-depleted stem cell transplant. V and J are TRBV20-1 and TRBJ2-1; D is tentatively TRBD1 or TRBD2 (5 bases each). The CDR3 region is CSARAFGGRSYNEQFF. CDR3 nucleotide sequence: TGCAGTGCTAGAGCGTTTGGGGGTAGGTCCTACAATGAGCAGTTCTTC.